Sequencing of this T cell receptor beta chain was carried out in a study of cytomegalovirus exposure and HLA in healthy donors (dated by TCRdb to 2016 to 2017). At the level of the whole study: A later analysis indicated that the 95 to 150 validation repertoires were generated on the platform also employed for the approximately 670 repertoires of the first cohort. The study aimed to test whether cataloging public T cell receptors could reveal signatures of past pathogen exposure. A separate validation cohort of 100 to 150 different subjects was used in addition to the roughly 620-subject first cohort. To predict cytomegalovirus infection status, the study brought together high-throughput TCR immunosequencing, statistical association of individual TCRs with disease status, and machine learning. What the study reported, not specific to this receptor: It was suggested by the authors that the approach could potentially be generalized to other disease states and immunological phenotypes. A later analysis found that TCRs clustered in the first cohort also tended to co-occur in the 95 to 150 validation repertoires, with approximately 94% of cluster scores above 0. A few of the identified cytomegalovirus-associated TCR beta chains were confirmed in vitro to be specific for cytomegalovirus antigens. The classifier was reported to diagnose cytomegalovirus status with high specificity and sensitivity in both the original and validation cohorts. While some public TCRs were present in many individuals, most TCR sequences turned up only very rarely across donors. In the study, around 160 TCR beta chains were listed as associated with cytomegalovirus. The validation cohort had no HLA typing available for a later analysis, so co-occurrence within that cohort was assessed over all 120 or so repertoires.

Library method: the immunoSEQ multiplex PCR assay. The paper's processing steps were these. A statistical classification framework was built to diagnose cytomegalovirus status from the catalog of TCR beta chain sequences. In TCRdb, the immuneACCESS table is reduced to in-frame sequences with V and J assigned. These tables do not hold every clone; where another copy was compared, an unresolved V gene accounts for under half, and the others remain unexplained. V, J and clone size are taken as reported in that table, and D and trimming were inferred from the DNA itself. In this sample the table shows roughly 140,000 clones, approximately 90% of which occur a single time. Around 0.7% of the sample comes from the top ten. The CDR3 starts with the cysteine, ends with the phenylalanine, and has 13 residues. Only the CDR3 DNA stays, 39 bases, in frame from base 1. The germline V gene provides CDR1 ENHRY and CDR2 SYGVKD. The junction carries 6 bases between V and J, which are trimmed by 3 bases and 2 bases respectively.

Comment on this clone: Its antigen is still unknown. The record has no base qualities; no much larger clone is one base away.

The donors were included in the validation cohort of 90 to 150 subjects, a group kept apart from the roughly 670-subject first cohort. The chain employs TRBV10-3 and TRBJ2-3; perhaps TRBD1 is the D gene, with 5 bases matching. This TCR derives from a man younger than 30 in good health and CMV-seronegative. The material sequenced was PBMCs. The CDR3: CAISDRDTDTQYF. In nucleotides, the sequence is TGTGCCATCAGTGACAGGGACACAGATACGCAGTATTTT.